The source of this T cell receptor beta chain is a study of cytomegalovirus exposure and HLA in healthy donors. Study-wide findings and caveats: The tendency of first-cohort TCR clusters to co-occur in the 120 or so validation repertoires emerged from a later analysis.

The method was immunoSEQ multiplex PCR; TCRdb's version includes in-frame clones alone and lacks a portion of them. The sample includes about 66,000 clones, around 97% of them seen just once. To note about this clone: Its antigen remains unknown.

Germline CDR1 SGDLS, CDR2 YYNGEE. Trimming cost V 4 bases and J 4 bases; bases outside gene matches: 12. The CDR3 extends over 18 amino acids. The sequence was obtained from a woman aged 18-29 years in good health and CMV-seropositive. The sequenced sample was PBMCs. This chain uses TRBV9 with TRBJ2-5; 14 bases map to TRBD2. DNA for the CDR3: TGTGCCAGCAGCTCCGGGACTAGCGGGAGAGGGGGTATAGAGACCCAGTACTTC. It specifies CASSSGTSGRGGIETQYF.